The text below deals with one TCR beta chain. CDR1 and CDR2 (germline): SQVTM, ANQGSEA. The CDR3 runs to 11 residues. With 5 bases removed from V and 7 bases from J, the gap between germline ends came to 11 bases. This sample is drawn from a study of blood T cell repertoires in COVID-19. Study-wide context: Acute and convalescent COVID-19 specimens originated in the United States, Italy and Spain.

Under the authors' procedure: Reference gene primer amplification gave nucleated cell count estimates. Profiling relied on immunoSEQ multiplex PCR, and the TCRdb table lists in-frame clones only, not all of them. That table is the source of V, J and clone size, and D and trimming were worked out from the DNA. Of about 190,000 clones in the sample, 75% to 90% were seen once. The sequencing input was peripheral blood. The J gene is TRBJ1-1, the V gene TRBV29-1; maybe TRBD1 (5 bases). The source is a man in his fifties or sixties with acute or convalescent COVID-19. The CDR3 DNA follows: TGCAGCGTTCTCGTAAGGGGTGAAGCTTTCTTT. Translation gives CSVLVRGEAFF.